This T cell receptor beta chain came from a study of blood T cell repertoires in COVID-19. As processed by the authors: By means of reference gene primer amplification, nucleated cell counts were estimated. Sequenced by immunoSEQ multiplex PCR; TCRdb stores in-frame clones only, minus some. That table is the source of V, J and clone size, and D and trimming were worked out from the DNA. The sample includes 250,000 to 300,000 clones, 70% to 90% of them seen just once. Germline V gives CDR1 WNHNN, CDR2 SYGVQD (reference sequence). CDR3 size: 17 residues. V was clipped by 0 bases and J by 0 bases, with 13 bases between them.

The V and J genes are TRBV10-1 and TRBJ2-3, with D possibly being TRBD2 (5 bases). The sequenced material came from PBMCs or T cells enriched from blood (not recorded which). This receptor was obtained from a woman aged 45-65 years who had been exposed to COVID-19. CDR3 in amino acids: CASSESKAWTSTDTQYF. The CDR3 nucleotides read TGCGCCAGCAGTGAGTCAAAAGCGTGGACTAGCACAGATACGCAGTATTTT.